Below are 17 T cell receptor beta chains sequenced from a single sample in a study of blood T cell repertoires in COVID-19 (dated by TCRdb to about 2020). The method was the immunoSEQ multiplex PCR assay. In TCRdb, the immuneACCESS table is reduced to in-frame sequences with V and J assigned. These tables do not hold every clone; where another copy was compared, an unresolved V gene accounts for under half, and the others remain unexplained. Across this sample there are 300,000 to 400,000 clones, with roughly 88% seen only once. The top ten constitute approximately 4% of the sample. The sample comprised peripheral blood. These receptors were obtained from a woman aged 50 to 60 with active or convalescent COVID-19.

The chain carries TRBV10-3 and TRBJ1-5; 10 nucleotides match TRBD1. The CDR3 totals 16 residues. V lost 4 bases and J lost 1; bases outside the gene matches: 4. Germline CDR1 is ENHRY and CDR2 is SYGVKD. CDR3 loop: CAISAGQGKSNQPQHF. CDR3 coding DNA: TGTGCCATCAGTGCGGGACAGGGGAAGAGCAATCAGCCCCAGCATTTT.

The chain uses TRBV11-2 and TRBJ1-1, with D maybe TRBD1 (5 bases). V was cut by 3 bases and J by 1 base, with 6 bases left in between. This CDR3 is 13 amino acids long. Germline V gives CDR1 SGHAT, CDR2 FQNNGV. CDR3: CASSFQGNTEAFF. The CDR3 nucleotides read TGTGCCAGCAGCTTTCAGGGGAACACTGAAGCTTTCTTT.

This chain joins TRBV28 and TRBJ1-1; TRBD1 is a possible D gene (6 bases). Germline lookup yields CDR1 MDHEN and CDR2 SYDVKM. V gave up 5 bases and J gave up 10 bases, with 20 bases separating them. The CDR3 has 14 residues. The CDR3 DNA sequence: TGTGCCAGCAGTCTCCGGGACATGCCAACACGAGCTTTCTTT. Translating gives CASSLRDMPTRAFF.

The chain has TRBV6-5 and TRBJ2-5; 7 bases match TRBD2. Germline lookup yields CDR1 MNHEY and CDR2 SVGAGI. CDR3 length: 14 amino acids. J lost 5 bases, V lost 5 bases, and 8 bases had no gene match. This CDR3 reads CASSSGTTRETQYF. The CDR3 DNA follows: TGTGCCAGCAGTAGCGGGACTACCAGGGAGACCCAGTACTTC.

The V gene is TRBV25-1, the J gene TRBJ1-3; TRBD1 aligns across 7 bases. With V trimmed by 4 bases and J by 4 bases, 4 bases remained unmatched. This CDR3 has 14 residues. Germline V gives CDR1 MGHDK, CDR2 SYGVNS. CDR3 DNA sequence: TGTGCCAGCAGTGTGACAGGGTTAGGAAACACCATATATTTT. This codes for CASSVTGLGNTIYF.

The gene calls are TRBV7-8 and TRBJ2-7; D possibly corresponds to TRBD1 (5 bases). The CDR3 spans 13 residues. CDR1 and CDR2 from the germline V gene are SGHVS and FQNEAQ. V was cut by 1 base and J by 6 bases, with 10 bases left in between. Written as DNA, the CDR3 is TGTGCCAGCAGCTTAGGAACAGGCGGCGAGCAGTACTTC. This translates into CASSLGTGGEQYF. The full variable domain, in which reference TRBV7-8 and TRBJ2-7 provide the parts outside the CDR3, is GAGVSQSPRYKVAKRGQDVALRCDPISGHVSLFWYQQALGQGPEFLTYFQNEAQLDKSGLPSDRFFAERPEGSVSTLKIQRTQQEDSAVYLCASSLGTGGEQYFGPGTRLTVT.

The V gene is TRBV14, the J gene TRBJ1-1; D remains unclear. V was clipped by 3 bases and J by 2 bases, with 7 bases between them. Germline V CDR1 and CDR2: SGHDN, FVKESK. CDR3 length: 13 amino acids. CDR3 in DNA: TGTGCCAGCAGCCACTCTAGAAACACTGAAGCTTTCTTT. Translation: CASSHSRNTEAFF.

With regard to this clone: The sample has other DNA sequences that encode this CDR3 too. This chain links TRBV30 with TRBJ1-5; a weak D match, TRBD1 (5 bases). Between the trimmed V and J ends, which lost 3 bases and 2 bases, there was a span of 11 bases. Germline CDR1 and CDR2: GTSNPN and SVGIG (reference sequence). The CDR3 length is 14 residues. CDR3 protein: CAWSQGVGNQPQHF. CDR3 in DNA: TGTGCCTGGAGCCAGGGTGTAGGCAATCAGCCCCAGCATTTT.

This chain uses TRBV2 with TRBJ1-1; 10 bases map to TRBD1. The CDR3 totals 13 residues. Germline V gene data show CDR1 as SNHLY and CDR2 as FYNNEI. The V segment lost 3 bases and the J segment 7 bases; nucleotides outside the gene matches: 2. Here the CDR3 reads CASSEWDRGEAFF. The DNA for the CDR3 is TGTGCCAGCAGTGAGTGGGACAGGGGTGAAGCTTTCTTT.

This clone was detected a few times. This sequence joins TRBV5-4 and TRBJ2-1; TRBD2 matches 10 bases. The CDR3 totals 16 residues. Germline values: CDR1 SGHNT, CDR2 YYREEE (reference sequence). V was pared by 4 bases and J by 9 bases, with 13 bases of the junction left unmatched. CDR3 loop: CASSVPLAGDLSEQFF. The DNA for the CDR3 is TGTGCCAGCAGCGTGCCGCTAGCGGGAGATTTAAGTGAGCAGTTCTTC.

CDR3 nucleotide sequence: TGTGCCAGCAGCGTAGGGGATTCTAGCTGGGAGACCCAGTACTTC. Its protein is CASSVGDSSWETQYF. V gene TRBV9 combines with J gene TRBJ2-5; TRBD2 is a possible D gene (5 bases). The CDR3 extends over 15 amino acids. Germline V gene lookup returns CDR1 SGDLS and CDR2 YYNGEE. V gave up 0 bases and J gave up 5 bases, with 14 bases separating them.

The chain recombines TRBV28 with TRBJ2-7, with 9 bases matching TRBD1. J lost 4 bases, V lost 3 bases, and 7 bases had no gene match. Germline CDR1 MDHEN, CDR2 SYDVKM. This CDR3 is built from 15 residues. Here the CDR3 DNA reads TGTGCCAGCAGTTTCTCCGGGACAGGGCAATACGAGCAGTACTTC. Encoded protein: CASSFSGTGQYEQYF.

The genes are TRBV19 and TRBJ1-5; 11 bases are a match to TRBD1. In germline, CDR1 is LNHDA, CDR2 SQIVND (reference sequence). This CDR3 spans 16 amino acids. Trimming at V came to 3 bases and at J to 3 bases, leaving 4 bases not matched to a gene. CDR3 nucleotide sequence: TGTGCCAGTAGTATGGACAGGGGGCCGATCAATCAGCCCCAGCATTTT. This gives the protein CASSMDRGPINQPQHF.

V is TRBV6-5 and J is TRBJ2-7, with a tentative D call TRBD2 (5 bases). CDR3 length equals 12 residues. The germline V gene encodes CDR1 MNHEY and CDR2 SVGAGI. The germline V and J ends were trimmed by 2 bases and 8 bases, with 10 bases remaining between them. This CDR3 is CASSYRGGQQYF. CDR3 nucleotide sequence: TGTGCCAGCAGTTACAGAGGCGGGCAGCAGTACTTC.

The rearrangement links TRBV5-1 to TRBJ2-3; D is unclear. The CDR3 extends over 14 amino acids. Trimming took off 4 bases at V and 2 bases at J, with 11 bases between the two ends. Germline V gene data show CDR1 as SGHRS and CDR2 as YFSETQ. The CDR3 sequence is CASSGLGHTDTQYF. Written as DNA, the CDR3 is TGCGCCAGCAGCGGCCTAGGCCACACAGATACGCAGTATTTT.

The V call is TRBV5-1, the J call TRBJ1-4; D is unclear. CDR1 is SGHRS and CDR2 is YFSETQ in the germline V gene. V dropped 2 bases and J dropped 8 bases, with 19 bases sitting between them. This CDR3 is built from 16 residues. CDR3 amino acids: CASSFSAVDWGEKLFF. The CDR3 nucleotides read TGCGCCAGCAGCTTCTCTGCCGTGGACTGGGGAGAAAAACTGTTTTTT. Full variable domain (outside the CDR3, taken from reference TRBV5-1 and TRBJ1-4): KAGVTQTPRYLIKTRGQQVTLSCSPISGHRSVSWYQQTPGQGLQFLFEYFSETQRNKGNFPGRFSGRQFSNSRSEMNVSTLELGDSALYLCASSFSAVDWGEKLFFGSGTQLSVL.

This chain connects TRBV7-3 to TRBJ2-5; the D is unclear. Germline V CDR1 and CDR2: SGHTA, FQGTGA. Trimming stripped 2 bases from V and 5 bases from J, with 9 bases between. The CDR3 spans 13 residues. CDR3: CASSLVPQETQYF. Here the CDR3 DNA reads TGTGCCAGCAGCTTAGTACCCCAGGAGACCCAGTACTTC.